The T cell receptor (beta chain) described here comes from a study of blood T cell repertoires in COVID-19. Background on the study: The United States, Italy and Spain provided the acute and convalescent COVID-19 samples.

Concerning this clone itself: At the DNA level, this CDR3 is encoded by other sequences in the same sample as well.

In the original processing: Researchers report that nucleated cell counts were estimated from reference gene primer amplification. The repertoire was sequenced with immunoSEQ multiplex PCR; TCRdb's copy has only in-frame clones and lacks some. The DNA gave D and trimming, while V, J and clone size come from that table. Of 130,000 to 150,000 clones listed, more than 80% are singletons. The CDR3 is made up of 14 amino acids. Unmatched junction bases numbered 1, after V lost 8 bases and J lost 0 bases. CDR1 is ENHRY, CDR2 SYGVKD, per germline. The specimen was peripheral blood. This TCR derives from a human donor in a cohort sampled during active COVID-19. V usage is TRBV10-3 and J usage is TRBJ1-5; 10 nucleotides line up with TRBD1. For the CDR3, the DNA is TGTGCCATCGGGACAGGGGATAGCAATCAGCCCCAGCATTTT. Its protein is CAIGTGDSNQPQHF.